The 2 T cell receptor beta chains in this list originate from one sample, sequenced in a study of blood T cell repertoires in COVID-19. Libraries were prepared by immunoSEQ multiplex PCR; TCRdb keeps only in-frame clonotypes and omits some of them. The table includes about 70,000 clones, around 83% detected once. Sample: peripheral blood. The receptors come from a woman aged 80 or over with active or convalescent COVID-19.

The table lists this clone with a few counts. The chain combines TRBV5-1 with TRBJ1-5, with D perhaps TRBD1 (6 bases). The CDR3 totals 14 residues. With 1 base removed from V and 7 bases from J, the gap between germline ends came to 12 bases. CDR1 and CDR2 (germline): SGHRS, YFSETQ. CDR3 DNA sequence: TGCGCCAGCAGCTTGAGGGGGGGAGGCCAGCCCCAGCATTTT. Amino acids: CASSLRGGGQPQHF.

DNA for the CDR3: TGTGCCAGCAGTTCCTCCACTAGCGGGGGCACAGATACGCAGTATTTT. Its protein is CASSSSTSGGTDTQYF. The genes are TRBV28 and TRBJ2-3; 10 nucleotides line up with TRBD2. CDR3 length: 16 amino acids. Losses at the gene ends were 4 bases for V and 1 base for J; bases not matched to a gene: 5. CDR1 is MDHEN, CDR2 SYDVKM, per germline.